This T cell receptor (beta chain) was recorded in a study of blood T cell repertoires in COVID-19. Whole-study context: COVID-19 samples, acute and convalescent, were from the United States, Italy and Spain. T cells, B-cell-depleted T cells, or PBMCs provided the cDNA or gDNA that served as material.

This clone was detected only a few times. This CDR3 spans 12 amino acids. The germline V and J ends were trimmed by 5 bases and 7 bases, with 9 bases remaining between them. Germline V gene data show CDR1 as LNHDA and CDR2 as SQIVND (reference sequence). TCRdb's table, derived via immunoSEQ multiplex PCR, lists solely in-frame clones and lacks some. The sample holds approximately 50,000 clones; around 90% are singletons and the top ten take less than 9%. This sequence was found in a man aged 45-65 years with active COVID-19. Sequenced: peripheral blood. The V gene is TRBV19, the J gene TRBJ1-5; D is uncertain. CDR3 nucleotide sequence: TGTGCCAGTAGTGTCTCGAGGCAGCCCCAGCATTTT. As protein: CASSVSRQPQHF.